The 23 T cell receptor beta chains below were found in one sample sequenced in a study of T-cell reconstitution after alpha-beta-depleted transplantation in children. TCRbeta library construction was performed incorporating unique molecular identifiers. TCRdb reanalysed the PCR reads using MiXCR and keeps one entry per CDR3 protein. The profile shows approximately 290,000 distinct CDR3 sequences, approximately 10% of them singletons. Specimen: peripheral blood, collected 180 days after TCRalphabeta/CD19-depleted stem cell transplant. The source of these receptors is a male patient aged 2 to 9 who had a stem cell transplant for chronic granulomatous disease, so the T cells may come from the graft donor.

Ten or more counts support this clonotype. J is TRBJ2-3 and V is TRBV5-1; D may be TRBD2 (5 bases). The V end was cut by 4 bases, the J end by 0 bases, with 9 bases between. This CDR3 has 14 residues. Germline-derived CDR1 and CDR2 are SGHRS and YFSETQ. Here the CDR3 reads CASSPDSSTDTQYF. The CDR3 DNA reads TGCGCCAGCAGCCCGGACTCTAGCACAGATACGCAGTATTTT.

This clonotype has ten or more counts. The rearrangement uses TRBV4-3 and TRBJ2-1; 9 bases map to TRBD1. CDR3 length: 17 residues. Germline assignment: CDR1 LGHNA and CDR2 YSLEER. V shed 0 bases, J shed 8 bases, and the junction held 11 bases outside the gene matches. The CDR3 region is CASSQDPTGGILDEQFF. The DNA for the CDR3 is TGCGCCAGCAGCCAAGATCCAACAGGGGGCATTTTGGATGAGCAGTTCTTC.

This clonotype was detected many times. The chain links TRBV12-3 or TRBV12-4 to TRBJ2-1, with 8 bases lining up with TRBD2. The CDR3 sequence is 15 residues long. V lost 8 bases to trimming and J lost 4 bases; unmatched junction nucleotides: 10. Here the CDR3 DNA reads TGTGCCAGCTCCTCACCGGGAGGGCATTACAATGAGCAGTTCTTC. Amino acids: CASSSPGGHYNEQFF.

This clonotype was found many times. The chain joins TRBV25-1 to TRBJ2-7; no clear D gene. CDR3 length: 13 amino acids. Germline V CDR1 and CDR2: MGHDK, SYGVNS. The V and J ends lost 10 bases and 5 bases respectively, with 18 bases between them. The CDR3 DNA is TGTGCCACCAACTCTGGGCCCTTTAACGAGCAGTACTTC. Translating gives CATNSGPFNEQYF.

This chain links TRBV5-5 with TRBJ2-5, with 13 nucleotides matching TRBD2. After removal of 4 bases from V and 5 bases from J, the junction contained 5 bases not matched to a gene. The CDR3 is 15 amino acids. Germline CDR1 and CDR2: SGHKS and YYEKEE (reference sequence). CDR3 sequence: CASSRRTSGGETQYF. The DNA for the CDR3 is TGTGCCAGCAGCCGACGGACTAGCGGGGGCGAGACCCAGTACTTC.

This clonotype was observed at least ten times. CDR3: CASSGTLTQPQHF. In DNA, the CDR3 is TGTGCCAGCTCCGGGACACTTACTCAGCCCCAGCATTTT. The V call is TRBV6-6, the J call TRBJ1-5; possible D gene TRBD1, 6 bases. Trimming left V 8 bases short and J 6 bases short, with 14 bases between. CDR1 is MNHNY, CDR2 SVGAGI, per germline (reference sequence). The CDR3 length is 13 residues.

The rearrangement uses TRBV5-4 and TRBJ1-1; the D is unclear. Per the germline V gene, CDR1 is SGHNT and CDR2 is YYREEE (reference sequence). The CDR3 runs 16 residues. V lost 1 base and J lost 0, with 13 bases in between. CDR3 sequence (DNA): TGTGCCAGCAGCTTGATGGCAGGAGATATGAACACTGAAGCTTTCTTT. It codes for CASSLMAGDMNTEAFF.

This clonotype was found many times. The V and J genes are TRBV12-3 or TRBV12-4 and TRBJ2-7; 12 bases fit TRBD2. The trim removed 6 bases at V and 2 bases at J, leaving 5 bases unmatched. This CDR3 is 15 amino acids long. The CDR3 here is CASSPTSGGTYEQYF. Written as DNA, the CDR3 is TGTGCCAGCAGCCCGACTAGCGGGGGAACCTACGAGCAGTACTTC.

This clonotype was recorded many times. J is TRBJ2-1 and V is TRBV7-9; D possibly corresponds to TRBD1 (6 bases). This CDR3 has 13 residues. Germline CDR1 SEHNR, CDR2 FQNEAQ (reference sequence). V dropped 5 bases and J dropped 4 bases, with 9 bases sitting between them. DNA of the CDR3: TGTGCCAGCAGCACTGGACAGTACAATGAGCAGTTCTTC. This codes for CASSTGQYNEQFF. The variable domain in full, completed from reference TRBV7-9 and TRBJ2-1, reads DTGVSQNPRHKITKRGQNVTFRCDPISEHNRLYWYRQTLGQGPEFLTYFQNEAQLEKSRLLSDRFSAERPKGSFSTLEIQRTEQGDSAMYLCASSTGQYNEQFFGPGTRLTVL.

Ten or more counts support this clonotype. The rearrangement links TRBV7-2 to TRBJ1-2; perhaps TRBD1 as D (5 bases). Trimming stripped 0 bases from V and 4 bases from J, with 9 bases between. The CDR3 runs 14 residues. Looked up from germline, CDR1 is SGHTA and CDR2 is FQGNSA. The CDR3 protein is CASSLAGHSYGYTF. Here the CDR3 DNA reads TGTGCCAGCAGCTTAGCCGGACACTCCTATGGCTACACCTTC.

Comments on this clonotype: This could be a read error, since a much larger clone is one nucleotide away. The V call is TRBV11-1, the J call TRBJ2-3, with 9 bases lining up with TRBD1. Germline V lookup: CDR1 SGHAT, CDR2 FQDESV (reference sequence). The CDR3 contains 15 residues. V gave up 6 bases and J gave up 6 bases; unmatched junction bases: 10. The CDR3 region has the DNA TGTGCCAGCAGGGCGATGACAGGGGGTGCTGATACGCAGTATTTT. It yields the protein CASRAMTGGADTQYF.

This clonotype was counted ten times or more. The chain employs TRBV5-1 and TRBJ2-1; 8 bases match TRBD2. The ends lost 1 base at V and 8 bases at J; junction bases unmatched: 14. Germline CDR1 is SGHRS and CDR2 is YFSETQ. The CDR3 has 17 amino acids. As DNA, the CDR3 is TGCGCCAGCAGCTTGTTACAAGCGGGAGTGTTTAGCGATGAGCAGTTCTTC. Translation: CASSLLQAGVFSDEQFF.

This clonotype occurred once. Being one base from a much bigger clone, this may be a read error. This chain joins TRBV12-3 or TRBV12-4 and TRBJ2-5, with D perhaps being TRBD1 or TRBD2 (5 bases each). The V and J ends lost 3 bases and 9 bases respectively, with 17 bases between them. This CDR3 has 14 amino acids. CDR3 DNA: TGTGCCAGCAGTTTGGCTGAGGGGAAAAACGCCCAGTACTTC. It specifies CASSLAEGKNAQYF.

This clonotype was seen repeatedly, ten times or more. This chain links TRBV5-8 with TRBJ1-2; possible D gene TRBD1, 6 bases. The V end lost 3 bases, the J end lost 0 bases, and 12 bases lay between the germline ends. This CDR3 is 15 amino acids long. CDR1 and CDR2 (germline): SGHTS, YDEGEE. The CDR3 region has the DNA TGTGCCAGCAGCTCTGGACAGCCCTCTAACTATGGCTACACCTTC. This sequence encodes CASSSGQPSNYGYTF. Full variable domain (remainder filled in from reference TRBV5-8 and TRBJ1-2): EAGVTQSPTHLIKTRGQQATLRCSPISGHTSVYWYQQALGLGLQFLLWYDEGEERNRGNFPPRFSGRQFPNYSSELNVNALELEDSALYLCASSSGQPSNYGYTFGSGTRLTVV.

The sample holds many counts of this clonotype. The V gene is TRBV20-1, the J gene TRBJ2-3; D ambiguous. V was cut by 5 bases and J by 4 bases, with 10 bases left in between. CDR1 is DFQATT and CDR2 is SNEGSKA in the germline V gene (reference sequence). The CDR3 consists of 12 residues. As DNA, the CDR3 is TGCAGTGCTGCTAAGGTTGCAGATACGCAGTATTTT. Its protein is CSAAKVADTQYF.

The rearrangement links TRBV12-5 to TRBJ2-3; 8 bases agree with TRBD2. V was clipped by 5 bases and J by 2 bases; unmatched bases: 12. There are 17 residues in the CDR3. Per germline, CDR1 LGHNT and CDR2 FRNRAP. The CDR3 DNA sequence: TGTGCTAGTGGTCCCGAAGTATTAGCGGGACTCACAGATACGCAGTATTTT. Its protein is CASGPEVLAGLTDTQYF.

This clonotype has ten or more counts. The gene calls are TRBV29-1 and TRBJ2-3, with D hard to call. CDR1 is SQVTM and CDR2 is ANQGSEA in the germline V gene. This CDR3 contains 16 residues. With 5 bases removed from V and 0 bases from J, the gap between germline ends came to 18 bases. The CDR3 loop reads CSVKFALIASTDTQYF. CDR3 nucleotides: TGCAGCGTTAAATTCGCACTAATCGCTAGCACAGATACGCAGTATTTT.

There are many counts of this clonotype. The gene calls are TRBV28 and TRBJ2-7; weak D call: TRBD1 (5 bases). Trimming cost V 5 bases and J 4 bases, with 15 bases left between them. Germline assignment: CDR1 MDHEN and CDR2 SYDVKM. The CDR3 sequence is 14 residues long. The CDR3 DNA reads as TGTGCCAGCAGTCGCAGGGTGTTCCTGTACGAGCAGTACTTC. The encoded protein is CASSRRVFLYEQYF.

In the case of this clonotype: This may be a read error: a much more frequent sequence differs by one nucleotide. V gene TRBV5-1 combines with J gene TRBJ1-1; tentative D call: TRBD1 (5 bases). The CDR3 runs 14 residues. V dropped 2 bases and J dropped 6 bases, with 14 bases sitting between them. Germline V CDR1 and CDR2: SGHRS, YFSETQ. The CDR3: CASSFRGSNAEAFF. The CDR3 nucleotides are TGCGCCAGCAGCTTTCGGGGGAGCAACGCTGAAGCTTTCTTT. Full variable domain (missing parts from reference TRBV5-1 and TRBJ1-1): KAGVTQTPRYLIKTRGQQVTLSCSPISGHRSVSWYQQTPGQGLQFLFEYFSETQRNKGNFPGRFSGRQFSNSRSEMNVSTLELGDSALYLCASSFRGSNAEAFFGQGTRLTVV.

CDR3 in amino acids: CASSEALVGAQHQYQETQYF. The CDR3 DNA reads TGTGCCAGCAGTGAAGCATTGGTGGGAGCCCAACACCAGTACCAAGAGACCCAGTACTTC. The gene calls are TRBV6-1 and TRBJ2-5; D may be TRBD2 (5 bases). Trimming left V 0 bases short and J 0 bases short, with 23 bases between. Germline lookup yields CDR1 MNHNS and CDR2 SASEGT. The CDR3 has 20 residues.

This clonotype came up many times. J is TRBJ2-1 and V is TRBV15, with 7 bases aligning to TRBD2. This CDR3 is built from 13 residues. V lost 4 bases to trimming and J lost 15 bases; unmatched junction nucleotides: 12. CDR1 and CDR2 (germline): LNHNV, YYDKDF (reference sequence). The CDR3 protein is CATSKWDYREGFF. As DNA, the CDR3 is TGTGCCACCAGCAAATGGGACTACCGCGAGGGGTTCTTC.

This clonotype was seen repeatedly, ten times or more. The J gene is TRBJ1-2, the V gene TRBV5-1, with 12 bases fitting TRBD1. After removal of 4 bases from V and 4 bases from J, the junction contained 11 bases not matched to a gene. CDR3 size: 17 residues. Germline V CDR1 and CDR2: SGHRS, YFSETQ. The CDR3 here is CASSPNPGTGGAYGYTF. The CDR3 DNA sequence: TGCGCCAGCAGCCCAAATCCGGGGACAGGGGGCGCCTATGGCTACACCTTC.

This clonotype was seen many times. The chain recombines TRBV5-1 with TRBJ2-3; D unresolved. Germline-derived CDR1 and CDR2 are SGHRS and YFSETQ. V gave up 2 bases and J gave up 0 bases, with 7 bases separating them. This CDR3 is built from 14 residues. CDR3 bases: TGCGCCAGCAGCTTAGGAGCTAGCACAGATACGCAGTATTTT. Translating it yields CASSLGASTDTQYF. Full variable domain (remainder filled in from reference TRBV5-1 and TRBJ2-3): KAGVTQTPRYLIKTRGQQVTLSCSPISGHRSVSWYQQTPGQGLQFLFEYFSETQRNKGNFPGRFSGRQFSNSRSEMNVSTLELGDSALYLCASSLGASTDTQYFGPGTRLTVL.